These T cell receptor beta chains were read from a single sample in a study of T cells in Graves' hyperthyroidism and ophthalmopathy. Each CDR3 protein is one row after TCRdb ran MiXCR on the multiplex PCR reads. The sample yields a few hundred thousand distinct CDR3 sequences, approximately 15% seen once. Material for sequencing was blood. The receptors were sampled from a man aged 25 to 40 with Graves' hyperthyroidism that later progressed to Graves' ophthalmopathy. Each CDR3 is given with its conserved first and last residue. The order of the fields is V gene, D gene, CDR3 length, J gene, clone size, CDR3 protein, CDR3 DNA. D genes are given only for firm matches. The size of a clone is reported for some rows only, either as once, few or many, or as a class for expanded clones.

V gene: TRBV2; D gene: NA; CDR3 length: 13; J gene: TRBJ1-5; clone size: few; CDR3 protein: CASSNAGYQPQHF; CDR3 DNA: TGTGCCAGCAGCAACGCGGGGTATCAGCCCCAGCATTTT
V gene: TRBV5-1; D gene: NA; CDR3 length: 15; J gene: TRBJ2-2; clone size: NA; CDR3 protein: CASSLATGNTGELFF; CDR3 DNA: TGCGCCAGCAGCTTGGCTACAGGGAACACCGGGGAGCTGTTTTTT
V gene: TRBV6-2/TRBV6-3; D gene: NA; CDR3 length: 15; J gene: TRBJ2-5; clone size: many; CDR3 protein: CASSYEQGPWKTQYF; CDR3 DNA: TGTGCCAGCAGTTACGAACAGGGACCATGGAAGACCCAGTACTTC
V gene: TRBV7-8; D gene: TRBD2; CDR3 length: 17; J gene: TRBJ2-7; clone size: many; CDR3 protein: CASSLSYLLAGPYEQYF; CDR3 DNA: TGTGCCAGCAGCTTATCGTACTTACTAGCGGGCCCATACGAGCAGTACTTC
V gene: TRBV10-3; D gene: NA; CDR3 length: 14; J gene: TRBJ2-1; clone size: few; CDR3 protein: CAITDSGGDNEQFF; CDR3 DNA: TGTGCCATCACCGACAGCGGAGGTGACAATGAGCAGTTCTTC
V gene: TRBV7-2; D gene: TRBD2; CDR3 length: 16; J gene: TRBJ2-7; clone size: many; CDR3 protein: CASSSKRGAFSYEQYF; CDR3 DNA: TGTGCCAGCAGCTCAAAGCGGGGGGCCTTCTCCTACGAGCAGTACTTC
V gene: TRBV12-3/TRBV12-4; D gene: TRBD1; CDR3 length: 15; J gene: TRBJ2-7; clone size: many; CDR3 protein: CASSLGTGSRYEQYF; CDR3 DNA: TGTGCCAGCAGTCTTGGGACAGGGTCCAGGTACGAGCAGTACTTC
V gene: TRBV5-5; D gene: NA; CDR3 length: 14; J gene: TRBJ2-2; clone size: NA; CDR3 protein: CASFGGGKTGELFF; CDR3 DNA: TGTGCCAGCTTCGGTGGGGGCAAAACCGGGGAGCTGTTTTTT
V gene: TRBV19; D gene: NA; CDR3 length: 15; J gene: TRBJ1-5; clone size: many; CDR3 protein: CASSPVDSSNQPQHF; CDR3 DNA: TGTGCCAGTAGTCCCGTGGACAGTAGCAATCAGCCCCAGCATTTT
V gene: TRBV7-2; D gene: NA; CDR3 length: 13; J gene: TRBJ2-7; clone size: many; CDR3 protein: CASSLEYGREQYF; CDR3 DNA: TGTGCCAGCAGCTTAGAGTATGGTCGCGAGCAGTACTTC
V gene: TRBV28; D gene: NA; CDR3 length: 14; J gene: TRBJ1-6; clone size: NA; CDR3 protein: CASSSLAVNSPLHF; CDR3 DNA: TGTGCCAGCAGTTCGTTGGCAGTTAATTCACCCCTCCACTTT
V gene: TRBV20-1; D gene: TRBD1; CDR3 length: 17; J gene: TRBJ2-5; clone size: few; CDR3 protein: CSASNGDRGPMGETQYF; CDR3 DNA: TGCAGTGCTAGTAATGGGGACAGGGGGCCTATGGGAGAGACCCAGTACTTC
V gene: TRBV6-1; D gene: TRBD2; CDR3 length: 15; J gene: TRBJ2-1; clone size: NA; CDR3 protein: CASSLAGGSYNEQSF; CDR3 DNA: TGTGCCAGCAGCCTCGCGGGGGGTTCCTACAATGAGCAGTCCTTC
V gene: TRBV7-9; D gene: NA; CDR3 length: 14; J gene: TRBJ2-1; clone size: few; CDR3 protein: CASSLQGTYNEQFF; CDR3 DNA: TGTGCCAGCAGCTTACAGGGAACCTACAATGAGCAGTTCTTC
V gene: TRBV28; D gene: TRBD1; CDR3 length: 16; J gene: TRBJ1-2; clone size: many; CDR3 protein: CASSLPLRRRGLGYTF; CDR3 DNA: TGTGCCAGCAGTTTACCTCTTAGACGCAGGGGGCTTGGCTACACCTTC
V gene: TRBV7-6; D gene: NA; CDR3 length: 14; J gene: TRBJ2-7; clone size: few; CDR3 protein: CASSLEPGSYEQYF; CDR3 DNA: TGTGCCAGCAGCTTAGAGCCGGGGAGCTACGAGCAGTACTTC
V gene: TRBV7-6; D gene: TRBD2; CDR3 length: 14; J gene: TRBJ2-1; clone size: many; CDR3 protein: CASSLNGGANEQFF; CDR3 DNA: TGTGCCAGCAGCTTAAACGGGGGGGCCAATGAGCAGTTCTTC
V gene: TRBV29-1; D gene: NA; CDR3 length: 13; J gene: TRBJ2-2; clone size: few; CDR3 protein: CSVEGVRTGKLFF; CDR3 DNA: TGCAGCGTTGAAGGCGTTCGGACGGGGAAACTGTTTTTT
V gene: TRBV7-9; D gene: NA; CDR3 length: 15; J gene: TRBJ2-2; clone size: many; CDR3 protein: CASSLYRLWTGELFF; CDR3 DNA: TGTGCCAGCAGCTTATACAGGTTGTGGACCGGGGAGCTGTTTTTT
V gene: TRBV29-1; D gene: NA; CDR3 length: 13; J gene: TRBJ1-5; clone size: NA; CDR3 protein: CSVWWPGNQPQHF; CDR3 DNA: TGCAGCGTATGGTGGCCGGGGAATCAGCCCCAGCATTTT
V gene: TRBV10-3; D gene: TRBD1; CDR3 length: 14; J gene: TRBJ2-7; clone size: many; CDR3 protein: CAIKPGQGIHEQYF; CDR3 DNA: TGTGCCATCAAACCGGGACAGGGAATCCACGAGCAGTACTTC
V gene: TRBV20-1; D gene: NA; CDR3 length: 12; J gene: TRBJ2-5; clone size: once; CDR3 protein: CSAPGGEETQYF; CDR3 DNA: TGCAGTGCACCCGGGGGCGAAGAGACCCAGTACTTC
V gene: TRBV14; D gene: TRBD2; CDR3 length: 15; J gene: TRBJ2-5; clone size: NA; CDR3 protein: CASSQDRLAGETQYF; CDR3 DNA: TGTGCCAGCAGCCAAGATCGACTAGCGGGCGAGACCCAGTACTTC
V gene: TRBV5-1; D gene: TRBD2; CDR3 length: 16; J gene: TRBJ2-5; clone size: few; CDR3 protein: CASSLTGTSVQETQYF; CDR3 DNA: TGCGCCAGCAGCTTGACCGGGACTAGCGTACAAGAGACCCAGTACTTC
V gene: TRBV9; D gene: NA; CDR3 length: 17; J gene: TRBJ2-1; clone size: few; CDR3 protein: CASSVEGSLSSYNEQFF; CDR3 DNA: TGTGCCAGCAGCGTAGAGGGCAGCCTCAGCTCCTACAATGAGCAGTTCTTC
V gene: TRBV18; D gene: TRBD1; CDR3 length: 14; J gene: TRBJ2-3; clone size: NA; CDR3 protein: CASSHDRAPDTQYF; CDR3 DNA: TGTGCCAGCTCACACGACAGGGCCCCAGATACGCAGTATTTT
V gene: TRBV6-1; D gene: NA; CDR3 length: 16; J gene: TRBJ2-2; clone size: many; CDR3 protein: CASSEQEGANTGELFF; CDR3 DNA: TGTGCCAGCAGTGAACAAGAGGGGGCGAACACCGGGGAGCTGTTTTTT
V gene: TRBV5-6; D gene: TRBD1; CDR3 length: 14; J gene: TRBJ2-7; clone size: NA; CDR3 protein: CASSLAQGIGEQYF; CDR3 DNA: TGTGCCAGCAGCTTGGCACAGGGGATTGGCGAGCAGTACTTC
V gene: TRBV5-5; D gene: NA; CDR3 length: 12; J gene: TRBJ2-5; clone size: NA; CDR3 protein: CASSSTKETQYF; CDR3 DNA: TGTGCCAGCAGCTCGACTAAAGAGACCCAGTACTTC
V gene: TRBV2; D gene: NA; CDR3 length: 14; J gene: TRBJ2-4; clone size: many; CDR3 protein: CASRATLAKNIQYF; CDR3 DNA: TGTGCCAGCAGGGCCACCTTAGCCAAAAACATTCAGTACTTC
V gene: TRBV6-1; D gene: NA; CDR3 length: 10; J gene: TRBJ2-1; clone size: NA; CDR3 protein: CASSENEQFF; CDR3 DNA: TGTGCCAGCAGTGAAAATGAGCAGTTCTTC
V gene: TRBV6-1; D gene: NA; CDR3 length: 13; J gene: TRBJ1-5; clone size: NA; CDR3 protein: CASGIGGDQPQHF; CDR3 DNA: TGTGCCAGCGGGATAGGAGGGGATCAGCCCCAGCATTTT
V gene: TRBV6-1; D gene: NA; CDR3 length: 15; J gene: TRBJ1-2; clone size: many; CDR3 protein: CASSASRHPNYGYTF; CDR3 DNA: TGTGCCAGCAGTGCGAGCCGACACCCTAACTATGGCTACACCTTC
V gene: TRBV7-9; D gene: TRBD1; CDR3 length: 14; J gene: TRBJ1-6; clone size: few; CDR3 protein: CASSQWDSRAPLHF; CDR3 DNA: TGTGCCAGCAGCCAGTGGGACAGCCGGGCACCCCTCCACTTT
V gene: TRBV20-1; D gene: NA; CDR3 length: 14; J gene: TRBJ1-2; clone size: many; CDR3 protein: CSASLLAEGGGYTF; CDR3 DNA: TGCAGTGCTAGTTTACTAGCGGAGGGTGGGGGCTACACCTTC
V gene: TRBV18; D gene: NA; CDR3 length: 13; J gene: TRBJ1-3; clone size: many; CDR3 protein: CASSPRGGHTIYF; CDR3 DNA: TGTGCCAGCTCACCCAGAGGGGGACACACCATATATTTT
V gene: TRBV5-1; D gene: TRBD1; CDR3 length: 14; J gene: TRBJ2-3; clone size: many; CDR3 protein: CASSLGQSTDTQYF; CDR3 DNA: TGTGCCAGCAGTTTGGGACAGAGCACAGATACGCAGTATTTT
V gene: TRBV3-1; D gene: TRBD2; CDR3 length: 17; J gene: TRBJ2-3; clone size: few; CDR3 protein: CASSQAEILAGGDTQYF; CDR3 DNA: TGTGCCAGCAGCCAAGCGGAAATTTTGGCGGGGGGAGATACGCAGTATTTT
V gene: TRBV11-3; D gene: NA; CDR3 length: 13; J gene: TRBJ1-6; clone size: many; CDR3 protein: CASRRGNNSPLHF; CDR3 DNA: TGTGCCAGCAGAAGGGGGAATAATTCACCCCTCCACTTT
V gene: TRBV7-9; D gene: NA; CDR3 length: 11; J gene: TRBJ1-1; clone size: many; CDR3 protein: CASTPQGEAFF; CDR3 DNA: TGTGCCAGCACCCCACAGGGTGAAGCTTTCTTT
V gene: TRBV4-1; D gene: NA; CDR3 length: 15; J gene: TRBJ2-5; clone size: few; CDR3 protein: CASSQSGQYQETQYF; CDR3 DNA: TGCGCCAGCAGCCAATCCGGACAGTACCAAGAGACCCAGTACTTC